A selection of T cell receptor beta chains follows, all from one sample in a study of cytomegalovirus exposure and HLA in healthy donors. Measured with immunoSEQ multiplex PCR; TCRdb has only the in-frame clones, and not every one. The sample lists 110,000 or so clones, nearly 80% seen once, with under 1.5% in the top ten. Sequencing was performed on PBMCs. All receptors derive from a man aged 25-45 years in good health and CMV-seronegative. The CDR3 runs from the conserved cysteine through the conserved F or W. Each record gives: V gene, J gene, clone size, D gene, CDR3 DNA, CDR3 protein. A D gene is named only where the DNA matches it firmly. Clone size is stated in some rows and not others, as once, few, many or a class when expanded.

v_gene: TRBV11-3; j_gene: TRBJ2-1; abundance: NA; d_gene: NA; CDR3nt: TGTGCCAGCAGCTTGCAGCCGGGTAGATCACATGAGCAGTTCTTC; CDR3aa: CASSLQPGRSHEQFF
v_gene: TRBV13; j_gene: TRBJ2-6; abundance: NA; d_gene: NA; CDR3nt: TGTGCCAGCACGGAGGGATTCGCCGGGGCCAACGTCCTGACTTTC; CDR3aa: CASTEGFAGANVLTF
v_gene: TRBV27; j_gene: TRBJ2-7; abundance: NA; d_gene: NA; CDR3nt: TGTGCCAGCAGTCCCGCCGGGACTGTGCTCCACGAGCAGTACTTC; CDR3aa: CASSPAGTVLHEQYF
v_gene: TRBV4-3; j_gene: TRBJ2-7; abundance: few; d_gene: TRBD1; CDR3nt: TGCGCCAGCAGCCAAGATGCGACAGGGGGCTTCGAGCAGTACTTC; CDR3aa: CASSQDATGGFEQYF
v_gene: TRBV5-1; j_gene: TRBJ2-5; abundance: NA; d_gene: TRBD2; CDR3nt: TGCGCCAGCAGCATTCTAGCGGGGGAGGGAGAGACCCAGTACTTC; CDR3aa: CASSILAGEGETQYF
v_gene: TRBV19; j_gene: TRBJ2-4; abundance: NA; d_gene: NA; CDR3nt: TGTGCCAGTAGTATGCCACTCAGGGATGCCAAAAACATTCAGTACTTC; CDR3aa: CASSMPLRDAKNIQYF
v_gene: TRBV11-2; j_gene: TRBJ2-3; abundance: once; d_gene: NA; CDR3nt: TGTGCCAGCAGCTCGCGGACAGGGAGGGTAGATACGCAGTATTTT; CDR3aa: CASSSRTGRVDTQYF
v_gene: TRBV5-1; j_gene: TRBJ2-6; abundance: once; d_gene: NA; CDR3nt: TGCGCCAGCAGCACAGCAGGGGTCTGGGCCAACGTCCTGACTTTC; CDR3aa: CASSTAGVWANVLTF
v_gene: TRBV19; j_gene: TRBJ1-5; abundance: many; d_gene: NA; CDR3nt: TGTGCCAGTAGTACGGCATCGGGGCAGCCCCAGCATTTT; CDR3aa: CASSTASGQPQHF
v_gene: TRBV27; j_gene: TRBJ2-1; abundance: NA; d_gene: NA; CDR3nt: TGTGCCAGCAGTTCACAAAACTCCTACAATGAGCAGTTCTTC; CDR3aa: CASSSQNSYNEQFF